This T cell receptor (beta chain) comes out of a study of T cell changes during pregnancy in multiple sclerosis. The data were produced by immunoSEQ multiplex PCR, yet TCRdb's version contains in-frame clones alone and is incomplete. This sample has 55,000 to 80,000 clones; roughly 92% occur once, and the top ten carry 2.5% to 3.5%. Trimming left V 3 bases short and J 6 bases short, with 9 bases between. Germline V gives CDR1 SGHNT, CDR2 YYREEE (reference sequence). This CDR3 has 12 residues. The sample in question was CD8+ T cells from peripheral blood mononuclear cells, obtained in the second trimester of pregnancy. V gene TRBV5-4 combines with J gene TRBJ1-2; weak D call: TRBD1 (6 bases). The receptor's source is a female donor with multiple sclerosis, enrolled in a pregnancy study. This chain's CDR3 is CASSSYRDGYTF. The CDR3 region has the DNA TGTGCCAGCAGCTCATACAGGGATGGCTACACCTTC.